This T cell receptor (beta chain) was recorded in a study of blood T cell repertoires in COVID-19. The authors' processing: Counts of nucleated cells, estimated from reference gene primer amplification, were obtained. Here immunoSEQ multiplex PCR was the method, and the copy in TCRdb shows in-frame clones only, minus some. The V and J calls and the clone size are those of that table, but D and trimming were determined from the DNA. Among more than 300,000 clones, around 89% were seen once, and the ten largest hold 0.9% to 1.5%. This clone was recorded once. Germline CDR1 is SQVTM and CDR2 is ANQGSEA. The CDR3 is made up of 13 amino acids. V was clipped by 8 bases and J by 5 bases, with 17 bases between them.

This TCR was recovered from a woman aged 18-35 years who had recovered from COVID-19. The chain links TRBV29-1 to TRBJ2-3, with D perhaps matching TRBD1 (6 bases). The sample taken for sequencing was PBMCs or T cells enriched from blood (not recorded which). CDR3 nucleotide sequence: TGCAGCCTGCCCCATACACAGGGAGATACGCAGTATTTT. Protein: CSLPHTQGDTQYF.